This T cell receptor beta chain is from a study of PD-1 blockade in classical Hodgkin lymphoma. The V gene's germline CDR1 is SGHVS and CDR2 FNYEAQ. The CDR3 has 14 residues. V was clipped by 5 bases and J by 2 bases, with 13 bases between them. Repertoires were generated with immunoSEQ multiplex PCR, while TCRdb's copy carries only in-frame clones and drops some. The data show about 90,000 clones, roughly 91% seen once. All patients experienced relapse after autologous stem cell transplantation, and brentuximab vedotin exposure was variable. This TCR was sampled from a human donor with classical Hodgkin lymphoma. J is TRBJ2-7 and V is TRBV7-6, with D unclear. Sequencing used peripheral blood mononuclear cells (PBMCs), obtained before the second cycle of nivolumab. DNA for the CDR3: TGTGCCAGCAGCCCCCCGGAACGAACCTACGAGCAGTACTTC. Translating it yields CASSPPERTYEQYF.